This entry is about one T cell receptor beta chain. The antigen remains undetermined. The V end lost 4 bases, the J end lost 0 bases, and 13 bases lay between the germline ends. There are 15 residues in the CDR3. With a J-beta primer mix and a sample-barcoded 5' primer, a second PCR ran roughly 6 to 11 cycles. Via MiXCR, TCRdb re-called the 5' RACE reads, giving one row per CDR3 protein. Among approximately 780,000 distinct CDR3 sequences listed, under 30% were seen once. This specimen comes from a study of blood T cells in healthy people across ages. Points from the study as a whole: Comparison with aged donors showed that long-lived donors had more naive CD4+ cells and higher diversity.

The individuals who served as donors were healthy Caucasians living in Russia, aged about 6 to 100. These data were likewise used in another study, on T cells of mothers and their children. That report adds: About 3.1 million TCR beta reads per child versus over 9.5 million per mother.

The chain carries TRBV12-3 or TRBV12-4 and TRBJ2-7; TRBD2 might be the D (5 bases). Sequencing was carried out using blood. This sequence was found in a boy between 10 and 17 years old in good health. The CDR3 nucleotides read TGTGCCAGCAGTTCGAGAGGGTCTAGCTCCTACGAGCAGTACTTC. Protein sequence: CASSSRGSSSYEQYF.